The following is a T cell receptor (beta chain) sequence with its context. Its cognate antigen has yet to be identified. Base qualities were left out, and no much larger clone turns up one base away. The library was prepared using the immunoSEQ multiplex PCR assay. TCRdb limited this immuneACCESS table to in-frame rearrangements with V and J called. A share of clones is missing; checked studies link under half to unresolved V genes, and the rest is unexplained. Counted in this sample were 79,000 or so clones; about 92% of them appeared once. The ten top clones hold around 0.38% of the sample. For CDR1 and CDR2, the germline V gene lists KGHSH and LQKENI. The V and J ends are trimmed by 2 bases and 1 base, leaving 9 bases between them. The cysteine opens and the phenylalanine closes a CDR3 of 14 amino acids. The sequence is cut down to CDR3 DNA, 42 bases in frame from base 1. These data belong to a study of technical replicates of blood from four donors (TCRdb year 2017).

The chain uses TRBV18 and TRBJ2-7, with a weak D call of TRBD2 (5 bases match). Material for sequencing was T cells isolated from PBMCs. The TCR was taken from a human donor in good health. This receptor has the CDR3 CASSPRGGSYEQYF. The DNA reads as follows: TGTGCCAGCTCACCAAGAGGAGGATCCTACGAGCAGTACTTC.